The 20 T cell receptor beta chains listed next were all sequenced from one sample in a study of regulatory T cells in long-lasting Graves disease. Construction of the TCR beta libraries employed iRepertoire HTBI primers in conjunction with Arm-PCR of CDR3 regions. MiXCR, run by TCRdb on the multiplex PCR reads, gives a single entry per CDR3 protein. The profile shows 400,000 to 500,000 distinct CDR3 sequences, approximately 16% of them singletons. Time point reported: newly diagnosed GD, antithyroid drugs for less than 3 months. PBMCs were the source of the RNA used for TCR sequencing. This sample was also put to use in a study of T cells in Graves' hyperthyroidism and ophthalmopathy.

Sequences were derived from peripheral blood mononuclear cells (PBMCs), sampled at new diagnosis, from a patient treated with antithyroid drugs. The receptors here all came from a woman aged 40 to 49 with Graves disease.

This clonotype was recorded many times. This chain joins TRBV15 and TRBJ2-5; 11 bases fit TRBD2. From germline, CDR1 is LNHNV and CDR2 YYDKDF (reference sequence). V trimming: 2 bases; J trimming: 4 bases; junction bases outside the gene matches: 6. The CDR3 has 16 residues. In nucleotides, the CDR3 is TGTGCCACCAGCAGAAGCCGACTAGCGGGATTAGAGACCCAGTACTTC. It encodes CATSRSRLAGLETQYF.

This clonotype was seen ten or more times. The chain joins TRBV10-3 to TRBJ2-7, with 7 bases matching TRBD2. V gave up 8 bases and J gave up 7 bases; unmatched junction bases: 14. The CDR3 consists of 14 residues. Germline values: CDR1 ENHRY, CDR2 SYGVKD. The CDR3 sequence: CAIWGGVTVREQYF. The CDR3 bases are TGTGCCATCTGGGGGGGAGTCACGGTGAGGGAGCAGTACTTC.

This clonotype has at least ten counts. Here the CDR3 DNA reads TGCAGTGCGAGGGAAACCGGGGAGCTGTTTTTT. This codes for CSARETGELFF. This sequence joins TRBV20-1 and TRBJ2-2; D is possibly TRBD2 (5 bases). Trimming pared 6 bases from V and 5 bases from J, leaving 7 bases between. Germline CDR1 reads DFQATT; CDR2 reads SNEGSKA (reference sequence). The CDR3 runs to 11 residues.

This clonotype was counted a few times. The CDR3 DNA is TGTGCCAGCAGCCAAGAAGTTCATAGGGCGGGAGGCAACAATGAGCAGTTCTTC. Translating gives CASSQEVHRAGGNNEQFF. This chain uses TRBV3-1 with TRBJ2-1, with 8 bases identical to TRBD2. CDR3 length equals 18 residues. In germline, CDR1 is LGHDT, CDR2 YNNKEL (reference sequence). J was trimmed by 5 bases and V by 0 bases; bases with no gene match: 12.

This clonotype was seen only a few times. The likely explanation is a read error, given a far larger clone one base away. The rearrangement joins TRBV18 to TRBJ2-1, with TRBD2 identical over 9 bases. Losses at the gene ends were 0 bases for V and 10 bases for J; bases not matched to a gene: 7. This CDR3 is built from 15 residues. The germline CDR1 and CDR2 sequences are KGHSH and LQKENI. The CDR3 protein is CASSPPMREGYEQFF. The CDR3 DNA reads TGTGCCAGCTCACCACCGATGCGGGAGGGTTACGAGCAGTTCTTC.

The J gene is TRBJ2-2, the V gene TRBV4-1; D might be TRBD2 (5 bases). CDR1 and CDR2 from the germline V gene are MGHRA and YSYEKL. This CDR3 is built from 13 residues. V lost 4 bases and J lost 7, with 10 bases in between. CDR3 coding DNA: TGCGCCAGCAGCCGAACTAGTGTCGGGGAGCTGTTTTTT. This gives the protein CASSRTSVGELFF.

This clonotype has a count of ten or more. The chain recombines TRBV11-3 with TRBJ2-4; a weak D match, TRBD1 (5 bases). Trimming pared 1 base from V and 2 bases from J, leaving 12 bases between. The CDR3 spans 16 residues. From germline, CDR1 is SGHNT and CDR2 YENEEA. As DNA, the CDR3 is TGTGCCAGCAGCTTAGTTTTTCCAGGGACCAAAAACATTCAGTACTTC. It translates to CASSLVFPGTKNIQYF.

The chain links TRBV5-1 to TRBJ2-3; a weak D match, TRBD1 (7 bases). Trimming cost V 0 bases and J 4 bases, with 9 bases left between them. The CDR3 length is 14 residues. The V gene's germline CDR1 is SGHRS and CDR2 YFSETQ. In nucleotides, the CDR3 is TGCGCCAGCAGCTTGGGCAGGGGGGCAGATACGCAGTATTTT. Translating gives CASSLGRGADTQYF. The full variable domain, rest sourced from reference TRBV5-1 and TRBJ2-3, is KAGVTQTPRYLIKTRGQQVTLSCSPISGHRSVSWYQQTPGQGLQFLFEYFSETQRNKGNFPGRFSGRQFSNSRSEMNVSTLELGDSALYLCASSLGRGADTQYFGPGTRLTVL.

This clonotype appeared many times. This sequence joins TRBV12-3 or TRBV12-4 and TRBJ2-1; a weak D match, TRBD1 (5 bases). V lost 5 bases, J lost 5 bases, and 19 bases lay in between. There are 16 residues in the CDR3. In DNA, the CDR3 is TGTGCCAGCAGTCGGCAGGGATTTTCGGAAAACAATGAGCAGTTCTTC. It specifies CASSRQGFSENNEQFF.

This clonotype was seen many times. The J gene is TRBJ2-5, the V gene TRBV12-3 or TRBV12-4, with D possibly being TRBD2 (5 bases). V lost 4 bases and J 4 bases, leaving 28 bases between the germline ends. There are 19 residues in the CDR3. The CDR3 here is CASSSRGYQEKIGSETQYF. The CDR3 DNA is TGTGCCAGCAGTTCCCGGGGATACCAGGAGAAGATTGGTTCAGAGACCCAGTACTTC.

Here the CDR3 reads CASNRGDSAYNEQFF. The CDR3 DNA sequence: TGTGCCAGCAATCGGGGGGACTCCGCCTACAATGAGCAGTTCTTC. The chain recombines TRBV25-1 with TRBJ2-1; 7 bases match TRBD2. The V and J ends lost 7 bases and 2 bases, in that order; junction bases with no gene match: 8. The CDR3 consists of 15 residues. Germline V CDR1 and CDR2: MGHDK, SYGVNS.

This clonotype was detected ten times or more. The chain uses TRBV11-2 and TRBJ2-7; D not resolved. This CDR3 spans 16 amino acids. The germline V and J ends were trimmed by 2 bases and 10 bases, with 24 bases remaining between them. Germline CDR1 is SGHAT and CDR2 is FQNNGV. The CDR3 loop is CASSLSSSVGLGRQYF. For the CDR3, the DNA is TGTGCCAGCAGCTTAAGTTCTTCCGTCGGCCTAGGTAGACAGTACTTC. Full variable domain (missing parts from reference TRBV11-2 and TRBJ2-7): EAGVAQSPRYKIIEKRQSVAFWCNPISGHATLYWYQQILGQGPKLLIQFQNNGVVDDSQLPKDRFSAERLKGVDSTLKIQPAKLEDSAVYLCASSLSSSVGLGRQYFGPGTRLTVT.

Comment on this clonotype: This clone may be a read error of a much larger clone one base away. The chain has TRBV30 and TRBJ1-1; D is uncertain. The germline V gene has CDR1 GTSNPN and CDR2 SVGIG (reference sequence). The CDR3 sequence is 15 residues long. This chain's CDR3 is CPWSVLGGIGTEAFF. In DNA, the CDR3 is TGTCCCTGGAGTGTACTCGGAGGTATTGGCACTGAAGCTTTCTTT. Complete variable domain (other parts from reference TRBV30 and TRBJ1-1): SQTIHQWPATLVQPVGSPLSLECTVEGTSNPNLYWYRQAAGRGLQLLFYSVGIGQISSEVPQNLSASRPQDRQFILSSKKLLLSDSGFYLCPWSVLGGIGTEAFFGQGTRLTVV.

This clonotype was recorded a few times. The rearrangement links TRBV15 to TRBJ2-1; 8 bases fit TRBD2. Germline CDR1 and CDR2: LNHNV and YYDKDF (reference sequence). CDR3 length: 16 amino acids. V lost 3 bases to trimming and J lost 7 bases; unmatched junction nucleotides: 11. The CDR3 protein is CATSSEREFVWNEQFF. Written as DNA, the CDR3 is TGTGCCACCAGCAGTGAGCGGGAGTTTGTTTGGAATGAGCAGTTCTTC.

This clonotype was recorded a few times. The genes are TRBV27 and TRBJ2-2; 8 nucleotides align to TRBD2. There are 14 residues in the CDR3. V trimming: 6 bases; J trimming: 2 bases; junction bases outside the gene matches: 2. CDR1 is MNHEY and CDR2 is SMNVEV in the germline V gene (reference sequence). The CDR3 bases are TGTGCCAGCAGGGGACTAGGAAACACCGGGGAGCTGTTTTTT. Protein product: CASRGLGNTGELFF.

To note about this clonotype: A much larger clone is a single base away; this may be a read error. This sequence joins TRBV27 and TRBJ2-5; 7 positions match TRBD2. The germline gives CDR1 MNHEY, CDR2 SMNVEV (reference sequence). The CDR3 has 14 amino acids. DNA for the CDR3: TGTCCCAGCAGTTCTAGCGGTCCCCAAGAGACCCAGTACTTC. It translates to CPSSSSGPQETQYF.

As to this clonotype: This may come from a read error, since a much larger clone is one base off. Given the absence of the conserved phenylalanine or tryptophan at the CDR3 end, a read error is likely. The chain is built from TRBV29-1 and TRBJ2-5, with D possibly matching TRBD2 (6 bases). This CDR3 has 10 residues. Germline loops: CDR1 SQVTM, CDR2 ANQGSEA. Trimming took 7 bases from V and 10 from J, leaving 13 bases between them. The DNA for the CDR3 is TGCAGCGGTGGGGGGAAGAGCCAGTACCTC. It yields the protein CSGGGKSQYL.

There are many counts of this clonotype. This rearrangement joins TRBV11-2 to TRBJ2-3, with 8 bases fitting TRBD2. The V and J ends lost 0 bases and 5 bases, in that order; junction bases with no gene match: 7. Germline loops: CDR1 SGHAT, CDR2 FQNNGV. The CDR3 consists of 16 residues. The CDR3 here is CASSLDLASGLDTQYF. The CDR3 DNA reads as TGTGCCAGCAGCTTAGATCTGGCTAGCGGGTTAGATACGCAGTATTTT.

This clonotype was detected only a few times. V is TRBV20-1 and J is TRBJ2-7; a weak D match, TRBD2 (6 bases). V lost 5 bases and J lost 2, with 16 bases in between. CDR3 length: 14 residues. Per germline, CDR1 DFQATT and CDR2 SNEGSKA (reference sequence). This chain's CDR3 is CSAGARGGAYEQYF. For the CDR3, the DNA is TGCAGTGCTGGCGCGCGGGGAGGCGCCTACGAGCAGTACTTC.

This clonotype was observed at least ten times. The CDR3 DNA sequence: TGTGCCAGCAGTCTAGGGACAGGACCTGGCTCTGGAAACACCATATATTTT. It specifies CASSLGTGPGSGNTIYF. V and J are TRBV6-1 and TRBJ1-3; 8 bases agree with TRBD1. CDR3 length equals 17 residues. Germline V gene data show CDR1 as MNHNS and CDR2 as SASEGT. Losses at the gene ends were 5 bases for V and 0 bases for J; bases not matched to a gene: 9.